This T cell receptor beta chain was observed in a study of blood T cell repertoires in COVID-19. Study summary: Sources were T cells, B-cell-depleted T cells, or PBMCs; the material itself was cDNA or gDNA.

Profiling relied on immunoSEQ multiplex PCR, and the TCRdb table lists in-frame clones only, not all of them. This table has 200,000 to 250,000 clones, 70% to 90% appearing once. This clone came up once. V was shortened by 5 bases and J by 2 bases, with 17 bases between the two germline ends. Germline lookup yields CDR1 SGHDN and CDR2 FVKESK. The CDR3 sequence is 16 residues long. Sequenced sample: peripheral blood. The chain combines TRBV14 with TRBJ2-3; weak D call: TRBD2 (5 bases). This TCR was sampled from a man aged 18 to 35 with active or convalescent COVID-19. CDR3 residues: CASSVGDYWSTDTQYF. In DNA, the CDR3 is TGTGCCAGCAGCGTAGGCGACTACTGGTCCACAGATACGCAGTATTTT. The entire variable domain, with the rest obtained from reference TRBV14 and TRBJ2-3, is as follows: EAGVTQFPSHSVIEKGQTVTLRCDPISGHDNLYWYRRVMGKEIKFLLHFVKESKQDESGMPNNRFLAERTGGTYSTLKVQPAELEDSGVYFCASSVGDYWSTDTQYFGPGTRLTVL.